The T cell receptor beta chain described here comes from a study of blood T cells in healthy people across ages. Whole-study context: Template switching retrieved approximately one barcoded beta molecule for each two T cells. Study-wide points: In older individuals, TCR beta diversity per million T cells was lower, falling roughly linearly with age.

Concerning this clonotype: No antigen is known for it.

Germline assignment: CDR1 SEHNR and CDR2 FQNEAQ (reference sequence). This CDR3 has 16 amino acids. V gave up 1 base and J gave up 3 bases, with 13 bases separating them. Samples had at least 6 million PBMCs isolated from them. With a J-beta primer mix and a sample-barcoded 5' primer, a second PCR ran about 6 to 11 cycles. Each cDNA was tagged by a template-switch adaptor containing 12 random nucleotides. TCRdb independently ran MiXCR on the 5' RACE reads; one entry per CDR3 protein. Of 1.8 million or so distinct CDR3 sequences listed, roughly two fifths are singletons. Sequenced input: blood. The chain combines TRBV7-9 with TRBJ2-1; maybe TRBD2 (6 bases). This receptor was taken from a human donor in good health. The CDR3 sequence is CASSLGLVGIYNEQFF. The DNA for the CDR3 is TGTGCCAGCAGCTTAGGACTAGTGGGGATCTACAATGAGCAGTTCTTC.